The rows below give T cell receptor beta chains drawn from one sample of a study of vaccination effects on CD4 cells after COVID-19. Only in-frame clones appear in the TCRdb table, and some are missing; sequencing was by immunoSEQ multiplex PCR. This table holds 20,000 to 25,000 clones, approximately 79% found once. These receptors have no identified antigens. The specimen comprised CD4+ T cells from PBMCs cultured with HCoV-NL63 spike peptides, sampled before COVID-19 vaccination. These receptors all come from a human donor who received a COVID-19 vaccine. The CDR3 runs from the conserved cysteine through the conserved F or W. Each record gives: J gene, D gene, clone size, V gene, CDR3 protein, CDR3 DNA. D genes are given only for firm matches. Some rows mark clone size as missing; the rest say once, few, many or name a class of expanded clone.

TRBJ2-1 | TRBD2 | . | TRBV7-9 | CASSLTWTSQYYNEQFF | TGTGCCAGCAGCTTAACTTGGACTAGCCAGTACTACAATGAGCAGTTCTTC
TRBJ2-1 | . | . | TRBV5-4 | CASSHILYNEQFF | TGTGCCAGCAGCCATATACTATACAATGAGCAGTTCTTC
TRBJ2-7 | TRBD2 | few | TRBV29-1 | CSVSYLAGGLYEQYF | TGCAGCGTATCCTACCTAGCGGGAGGTCTCTACGAGCAGTACTTC
TRBJ1-1 | TRBD1 | . | TRBV4-1 | CASSPRDRVDTEAFF | TGCGCCAGCAGCCCCCGGGACAGGGTTGACACTGAAGCTTTCTTT
TRBJ1-2 | . | few | TRBV9 | CASSVAEIGASTHYGYTF | TGTGCCAGCAGCGTAGCCGAGATCGGAGCCAGTACCCACTATGGCTACACCTTC
TRBJ2-7 | . | few | TRBV9 | CASSGGPAGEQYF | TGTGCCAGCAGCGGGGGACCCGCGGGGGAGCAGTACTTC
TRBJ2-1 | . | . | TRBV12-3/TRBV12-4 | CASSLGLTEQFF | TGTGCCAGCAGTTTAGGGCTCACCGAGCAGTTCTTC
TRBJ2-6 | . | . | TRBV19 | CASSFGNSGANVLTF | TGTGCCAGTAGTTTTGGGAACTCTGGGGCCAACGTCCTGACTTTC
TRBJ2-2 | TRBD1 | . | TRBV2 | CASSEQGANHGELFF | TGTGCCAGCAGCGAACAGGGGGCGAATCACGGGGAGCTGTTTTTT
TRBJ1-3 | . | . | TRBV5-1 | CASSLTGDSGNTIYF | TGCGCCAGCAGCTTGACAGGAGACTCTGGAAACACCATATATTTT
TRBJ2-7 | . | once | TRBV5-6 | CASSLRFGGSYEQYF | TGTGCCAGCAGCTTGAGGTTCGGGGGATCCTACGAGCAGTACTTC
TRBJ1-1 | . | . | TRBV5-4 | CASSLRIAGRDEAFF | TGTGCCAGCAGCTTGAGAATAGCGGGCAGGGATGAAGCTTTCTTT